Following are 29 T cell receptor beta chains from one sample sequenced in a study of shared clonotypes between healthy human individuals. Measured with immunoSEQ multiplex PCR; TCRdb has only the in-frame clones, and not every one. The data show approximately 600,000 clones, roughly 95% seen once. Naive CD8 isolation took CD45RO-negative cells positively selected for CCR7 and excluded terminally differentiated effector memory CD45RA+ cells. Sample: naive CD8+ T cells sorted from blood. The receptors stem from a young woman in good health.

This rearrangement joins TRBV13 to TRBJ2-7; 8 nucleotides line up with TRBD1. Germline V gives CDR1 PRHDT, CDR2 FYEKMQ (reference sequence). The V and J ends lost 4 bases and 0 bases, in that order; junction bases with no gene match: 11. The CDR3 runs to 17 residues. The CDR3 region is CASSSDKDRENSYEQYF. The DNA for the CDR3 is TGTGCCAGCAGCTCGGATAAGGACAGGGAAAACTCCTACGAGCAGTACTTC.

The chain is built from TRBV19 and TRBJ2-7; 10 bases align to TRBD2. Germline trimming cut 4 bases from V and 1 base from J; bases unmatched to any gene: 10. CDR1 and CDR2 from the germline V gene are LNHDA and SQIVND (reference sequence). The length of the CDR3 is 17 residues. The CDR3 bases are TGTGCCAGTAGTACGGGACTAGCGAGAAGACAGTCCTACGAGCAGTACTTC. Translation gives CASSTGLARRQSYEQYF.

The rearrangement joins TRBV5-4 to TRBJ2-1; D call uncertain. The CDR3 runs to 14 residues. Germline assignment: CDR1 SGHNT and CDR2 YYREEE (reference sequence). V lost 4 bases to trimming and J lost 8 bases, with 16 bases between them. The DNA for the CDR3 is TGTGCCAGCAGCCTGTCGGCCACAGTATATGAGCAGTTCTTC. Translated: CASSLSATVYEQFF.

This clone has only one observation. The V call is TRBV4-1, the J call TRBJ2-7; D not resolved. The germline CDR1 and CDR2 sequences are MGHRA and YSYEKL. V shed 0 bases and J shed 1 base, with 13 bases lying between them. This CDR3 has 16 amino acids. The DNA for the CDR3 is TGCGCCAGCAGCCAAGATCCACGGGCAAGTTCCTACGAGCAGTACTTC. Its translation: CASSQDPRASSYEQYF.

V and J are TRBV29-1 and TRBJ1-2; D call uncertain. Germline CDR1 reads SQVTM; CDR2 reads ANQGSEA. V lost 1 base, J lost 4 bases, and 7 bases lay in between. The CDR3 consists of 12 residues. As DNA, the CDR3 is TGCAGCGTTGAAGGGTGGGGCTATGGCTACACCTTC. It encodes CSVEGWGYGYTF.

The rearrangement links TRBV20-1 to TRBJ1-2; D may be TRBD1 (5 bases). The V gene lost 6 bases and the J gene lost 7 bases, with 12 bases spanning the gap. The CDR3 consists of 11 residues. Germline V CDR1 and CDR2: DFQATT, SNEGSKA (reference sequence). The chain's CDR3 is CSATGPSGYTF. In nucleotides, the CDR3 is TGCAGTGCCACAGGCCCCTCTGGCTACACCTTC.

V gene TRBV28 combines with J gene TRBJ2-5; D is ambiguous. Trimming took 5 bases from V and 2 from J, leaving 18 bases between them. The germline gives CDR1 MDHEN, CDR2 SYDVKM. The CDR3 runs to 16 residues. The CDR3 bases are TGTGCCAGCAGTGTTCCTCCCTTAGCTGTGCAAGAGACCCAGTACTTC. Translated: CASSVPPLAVQETQYF.

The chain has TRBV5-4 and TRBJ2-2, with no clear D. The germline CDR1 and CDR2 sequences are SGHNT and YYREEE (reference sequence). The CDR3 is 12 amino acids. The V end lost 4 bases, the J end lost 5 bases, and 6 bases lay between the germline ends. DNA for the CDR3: TGTGCCAGCAGCCTACATACCGGGGAGCTGTTTTTT. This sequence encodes CASSLHTGELFF.

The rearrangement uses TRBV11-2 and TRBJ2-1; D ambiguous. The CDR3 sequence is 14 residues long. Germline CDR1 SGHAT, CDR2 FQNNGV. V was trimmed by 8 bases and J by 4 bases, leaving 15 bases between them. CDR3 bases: TGTGCCAGCCGGTCGGCAGGCTTTTACAATGAGCAGTTCTTC. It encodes CASRSAGFYNEQFF.

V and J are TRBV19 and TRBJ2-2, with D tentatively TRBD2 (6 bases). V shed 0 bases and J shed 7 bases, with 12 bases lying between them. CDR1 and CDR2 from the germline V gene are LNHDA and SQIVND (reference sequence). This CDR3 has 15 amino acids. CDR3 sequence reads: CASSIESGGNGELFF. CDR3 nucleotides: TGTGCCAGTAGTATAGAGTCCGGGGGAAACGGGGAGCTGTTTTTT. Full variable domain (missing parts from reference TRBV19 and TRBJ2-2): DGGITQSPKYLFRKEGQNVTLSCEQNLNHDAMYWYRQDPGQGLRLIYYSQIVNDFQKGDIAEGYSVSREKKESFPLTVTSAQKNPTAFYLCASSIESGGNGELFFGEGSRLTVL.

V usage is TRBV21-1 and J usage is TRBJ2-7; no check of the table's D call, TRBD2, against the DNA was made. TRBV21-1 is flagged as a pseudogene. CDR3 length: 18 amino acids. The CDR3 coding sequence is TGTGCCAGCAGCGAGCCGGGACTAGCGGGGGCGAGCTCCTACGAGCAGTACTTC. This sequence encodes CASSEPGLAGASSYEQYF.

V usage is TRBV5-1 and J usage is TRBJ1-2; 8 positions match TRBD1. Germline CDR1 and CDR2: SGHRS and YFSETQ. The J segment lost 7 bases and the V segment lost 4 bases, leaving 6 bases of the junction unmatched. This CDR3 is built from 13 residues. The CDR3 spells CASSATGEPGYTF. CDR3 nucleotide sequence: TGCGCCAGCAGCGCGACAGGGGAGCCTGGCTACACCTTC.

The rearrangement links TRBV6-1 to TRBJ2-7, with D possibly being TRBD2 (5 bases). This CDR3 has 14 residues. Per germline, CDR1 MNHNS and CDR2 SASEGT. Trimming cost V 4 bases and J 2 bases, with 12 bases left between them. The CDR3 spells CASSVDSEAYEQYF. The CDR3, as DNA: TGTGCCAGCAGTGTGGATAGCGAGGCCTACGAGCAGTACTTC.

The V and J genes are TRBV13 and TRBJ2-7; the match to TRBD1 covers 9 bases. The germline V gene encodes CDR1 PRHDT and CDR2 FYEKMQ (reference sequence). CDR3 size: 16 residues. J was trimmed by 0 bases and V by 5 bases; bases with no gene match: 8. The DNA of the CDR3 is TGTGCCAGCAGCCCGATGGGACAGGGCCTCTCCTACGAGCAGTACTTC. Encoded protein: CASSPMGQGLSYEQYF.

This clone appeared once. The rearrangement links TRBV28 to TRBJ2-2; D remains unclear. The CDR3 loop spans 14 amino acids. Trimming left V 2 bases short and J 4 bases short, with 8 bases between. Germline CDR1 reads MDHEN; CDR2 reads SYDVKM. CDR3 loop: CASSLHGSTGELFF. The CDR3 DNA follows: TGTGCCAGCAGTTTACACGGAAGCACCGGGGAGCTGTTTTTT.

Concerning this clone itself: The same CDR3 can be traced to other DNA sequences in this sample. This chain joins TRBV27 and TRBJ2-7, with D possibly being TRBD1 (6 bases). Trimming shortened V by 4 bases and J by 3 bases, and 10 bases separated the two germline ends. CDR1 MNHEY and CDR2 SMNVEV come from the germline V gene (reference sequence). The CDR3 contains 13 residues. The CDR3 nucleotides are TGTGCCAGCAGTTGGGGGCAGAACTACGAGCAGTACTTC. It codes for CASSWGQNYEQYF.

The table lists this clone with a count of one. The CDR3 protein is CASSLAGDMTYGYTF. The CDR3 region has the DNA TGTGCCAGCAGCCTGGCCGGGGATATGACCTATGGCTACACCTTC. This sequence joins TRBV5-6 and TRBJ1-2; D is uncertain. This CDR3 spans 15 amino acids. With 4 bases removed from V and 4 bases from J, the gap between germline ends came to 17 bases. The germline V gene has CDR1 SGHDT and CDR2 YYEEEE.

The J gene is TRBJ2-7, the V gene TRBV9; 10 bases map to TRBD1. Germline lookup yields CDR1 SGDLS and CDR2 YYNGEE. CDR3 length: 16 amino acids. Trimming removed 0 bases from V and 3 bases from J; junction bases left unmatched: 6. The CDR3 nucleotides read TGTGCCAGCAGCGTAGGGTATGGGACAGGGGACTACGAGCAGTACTTC. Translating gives CASSVGYGTGDYEQYF.

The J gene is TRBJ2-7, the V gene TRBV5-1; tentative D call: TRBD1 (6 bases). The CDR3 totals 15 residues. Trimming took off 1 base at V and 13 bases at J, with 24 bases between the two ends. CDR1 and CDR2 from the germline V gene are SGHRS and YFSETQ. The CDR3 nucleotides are TGCGCCAGCAGCTTGCGCCGACATGGACAGACCGAAACATACTTC. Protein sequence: CASSLRRHGQTETYF. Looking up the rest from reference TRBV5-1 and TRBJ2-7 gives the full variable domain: KAGVTQTPRYLIKTRGQQVTLSCSPISGHRSVSWYQQTPGQGLQFLFEYFSETQRNKGNFPGRFSGRQFSNSRSEMNVSTLELGDSALYLCASSLRRHGQTETYFGPGTRLTVT.

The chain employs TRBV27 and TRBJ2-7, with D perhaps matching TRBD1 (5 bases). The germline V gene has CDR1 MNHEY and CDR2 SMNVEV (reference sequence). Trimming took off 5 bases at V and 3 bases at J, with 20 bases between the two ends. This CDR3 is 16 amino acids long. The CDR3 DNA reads TGTGCCAGCAGTATTGGTTTTGGGGCCACCGGCTACGAGCAGTACTTC. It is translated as CASSIGFGATGYEQYF.

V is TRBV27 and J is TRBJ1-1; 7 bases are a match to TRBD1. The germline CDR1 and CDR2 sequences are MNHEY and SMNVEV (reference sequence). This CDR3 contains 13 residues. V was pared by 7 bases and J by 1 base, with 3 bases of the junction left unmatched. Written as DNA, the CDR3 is TGTGCCAGCAAGACAGGGCGGAACACTGAAGCTTTCTTT. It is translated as CASKTGRNTEAFF.

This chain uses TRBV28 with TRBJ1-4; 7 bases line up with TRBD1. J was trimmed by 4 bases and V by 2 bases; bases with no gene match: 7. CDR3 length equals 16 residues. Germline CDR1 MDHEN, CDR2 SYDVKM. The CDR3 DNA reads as TGTGCCAGCAGTTTAGGGGGGACAGCTCTTAATGAAAAACTGTTTTTT. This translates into CASSLGGTALNEKLFF. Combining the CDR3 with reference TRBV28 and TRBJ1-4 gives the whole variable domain DVKVTQSSRYLVKRTGEKVFLECVQDMDHENMFWYRQDPGLGLRLIYFSYDVKMKEKGDIPEGYSVSREKKERFSLILESASTNQTSMYLCASSLGGTALNEKLFFGSGTQLSVL.

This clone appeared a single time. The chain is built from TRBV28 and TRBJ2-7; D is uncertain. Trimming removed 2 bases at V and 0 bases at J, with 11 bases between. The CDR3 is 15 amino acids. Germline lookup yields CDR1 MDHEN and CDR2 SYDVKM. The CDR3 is CASSLRTGSSYEQYF. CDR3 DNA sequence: TGTGCCAGCAGTTTACGGACGGGCAGCTCCTACGAGCAGTACTTC.

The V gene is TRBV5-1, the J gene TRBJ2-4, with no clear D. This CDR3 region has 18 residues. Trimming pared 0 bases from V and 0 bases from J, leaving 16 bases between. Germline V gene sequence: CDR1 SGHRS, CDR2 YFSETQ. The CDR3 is CASSLGVLRPLAKNIQYF. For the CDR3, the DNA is TGCGCCAGCAGCTTGGGGGTTTTGCGGCCATTAGCCAAAAACATTCAGTACTTC. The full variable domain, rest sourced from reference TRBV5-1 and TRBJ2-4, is KAGVTQTPRYLIKTRGQQVTLSCSPISGHRSVSWYQQTPGQGLQFLFEYFSETQRNKGNFPGRFSGRQFSNSRSEMNVSTLELGDSALYLCASSLGVLRPLAKNIQYFGAGTRLSVL.

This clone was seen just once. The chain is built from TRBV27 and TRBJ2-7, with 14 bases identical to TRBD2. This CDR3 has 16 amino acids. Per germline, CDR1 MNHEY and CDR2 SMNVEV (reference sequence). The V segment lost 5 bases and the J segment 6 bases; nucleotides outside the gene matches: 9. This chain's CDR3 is CASSISGTSGRSEQYF. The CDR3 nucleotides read TGTGCCAGCAGTATCTCCGGGACTAGCGGGAGAAGCGAGCAGTACTTC.

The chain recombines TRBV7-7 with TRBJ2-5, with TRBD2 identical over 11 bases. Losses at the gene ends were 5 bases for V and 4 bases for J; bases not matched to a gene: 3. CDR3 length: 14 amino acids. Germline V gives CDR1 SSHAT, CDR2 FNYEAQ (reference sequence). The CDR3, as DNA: TGTGCCAGCAGCCTACTAGCGGGAGCAGAGACCCAGTACTTC. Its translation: CASSLLAGAETQYF.

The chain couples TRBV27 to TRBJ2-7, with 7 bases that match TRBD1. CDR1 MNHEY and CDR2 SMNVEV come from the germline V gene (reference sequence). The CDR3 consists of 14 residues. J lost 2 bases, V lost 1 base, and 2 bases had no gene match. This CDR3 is CASSLWDRAYEQYF. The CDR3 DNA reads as TGTGCCAGCAGTTTATGGGACAGAGCCTACGAGCAGTACTTC.

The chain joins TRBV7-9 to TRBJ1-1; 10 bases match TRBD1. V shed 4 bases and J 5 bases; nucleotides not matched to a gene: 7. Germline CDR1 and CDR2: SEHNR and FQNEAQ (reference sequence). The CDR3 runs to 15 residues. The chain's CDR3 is CASSSGQGRGTEAFF. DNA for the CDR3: TGTGCCAGCAGCTCGGGACAGGGGCGCGGAACTGAAGCTTTCTTT.

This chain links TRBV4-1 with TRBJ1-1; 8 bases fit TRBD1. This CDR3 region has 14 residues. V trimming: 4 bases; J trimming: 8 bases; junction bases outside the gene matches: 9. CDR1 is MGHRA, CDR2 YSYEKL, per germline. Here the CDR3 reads CASSPRQRQGEAFF. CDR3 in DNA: TGCGCCAGCAGCCCGAGGCAAAGACAGGGGGAAGCTTTCTTT.